The 21 T cell receptor beta chains below were found in one sample sequenced in a study of T cell responses to AZD1222 COVID-19 vaccine. Here immunoSEQ multiplex PCR was the method, and the copy in TCRdb shows in-frame clones only, minus some. The table lists fewer than 110,000 clones, just over 90% of them singletons, with under 1.5% in the top ten. The sequenced sample was peripheral blood, obtained on day 0 of AZD1222 vaccination. The source of these receptors is an adult in good health.

V usage is TRBV7-5 and J usage is TRBJ1-1; the table assigns TRBD1, which was not confirmed against the DNA. TRBV7-5 is marked as a pseudogene. This CDR3 contains 14 residues. As DNA, the CDR3 is TGTGTCAGAAGCTTAGCGTTTTCAGGGGACCCAGCTTTCTTT. Residues: CVRSLAFSGDPAFF.

The J gene is TRBJ2-5, the V gene TRBV28; 12 bases are a match to TRBD2. V shed 10 bases and J 0 bases; nucleotides not matched to a gene: 9. The CDR3 contains 16 residues. Germline V gene sequence: CDR1 MDHEN, CDR2 SYDVKM. This CDR3 is CATGTSGPLYQETQYF. CDR3 in DNA: TGTGCCACTGGGACTAGCGGGCCCCTGTACCAAGAGACCCAGTACTTC.

This chain uses TRBV3-1 (or the pseudogene TRBV3-2) with TRBJ2-3; 12 positions agree with TRBD2. The V segment lost 5 bases and the J segment 4 bases; nucleotides outside the gene matches: 1. Germline CDR1 is LGHDT and CDR2 is YNNKEL (reference sequence). The CDR3 has 14 residues. CDR3 bases: TGTGCCAGCAGCGCTAGCGGGGGGGCAGATACGCAGTATTTT. Translating gives CASSASGGADTQYF.

The chain is built from TRBV7-9 and TRBJ1-5; D is possibly TRBD1 (5 bases). This CDR3 spans 16 amino acids. Germline CDR1 and CDR2: SEHNR and FQNEAQ (reference sequence). V lost 1 base, J lost 3 bases, and 13 bases lay in between. The CDR3, as DNA: TGTGCCAGCAGCTTAGAAACGGGGCCACTCAATCAGCCCCAGCATTTT. It codes for CASSLETGPLNQPQHF. Full variable domain (outside the CDR3, taken from reference TRBV7-9 and TRBJ1-5): DTGVSQNPRHKITKRGQNVTFRCDPISEHNRLYWYRQTLGQGPEFLTYFQNEAQLEKSRLLSDRFSAERPKGSFSTLEIQRTEQGDSAMYLCASSLETGPLNQPQHFGDGTRLSIL.

This chain uses TRBV4-2 with TRBJ2-3; unclear D gene. V shed 0 bases and J shed 1 base, with 11 bases lying between them. The CDR3 covers 16 residues. The V gene's germline CDR1 is LGHNA and CDR2 YNFKEQ. CDR3 residues: CASSQDWNRGTDTQYF. The CDR3 coding sequence is TGTGCCAGCAGCCAAGATTGGAACAGAGGCACAGATACGCAGTATTTT.

This clone showed up just once. CDR3 bases: TGCGCCAGCAGCCCACAGACTTACGATGAGCAGTTCTTC. It translates to CASSPQTYDEQFF. The chain combines TRBV5-1 with TRBJ2-1; D is undetermined. Trimming cost V 4 bases and J 8 bases, with 13 bases left between them. This CDR3 has 13 residues. From germline, CDR1 is SGHRS and CDR2 YFSETQ.

The V and J genes are TRBV28 and TRBJ2-5, with 8 nucleotides matching TRBD1. With V trimmed by 5 bases and J by 4 bases, 6 bases remained unmatched. CDR3 length equals 14 residues. Germline CDR1 reads MDHEN; CDR2 reads SYDVKM. Here the CDR3 DNA reads TGTGCCAGCAGTCTGTCAGGGGGCGCAGAGACCCAGTACTTC. Translating gives CASSLSGGAETQYF.

The J gene is TRBJ1-3, the V gene TRBV5-5; tentative D call: TRBD1 (5 bases). Trimming stripped 4 bases from V and 0 bases from J, with 8 bases between. The CDR3 runs 14 residues. Germline loops: CDR1 SGHKS, CDR2 YYEKEE (reference sequence). The CDR3 region is CASSRGSSGNTIYF. The DNA of the CDR3 is TGTGCCAGCAGCAGGGGCAGCTCTGGAAACACCATATATTTT.

This chain connects TRBV2 to TRBJ1-4, with D possibly being TRBD1 (5 bases). Trimming pared 7 bases from V and 1 base from J, leaving 10 bases between. The CDR3 loop spans 14 amino acids. CDR1 and CDR2 from the germline V gene are SNHLY and FYNNEI. The CDR3 sequence: CASKKTVTNEKLFF. The CDR3 nucleotides read TGTGCCAGCAAGAAGACAGTAACTAATGAAAAACTGTTTTTT.

The V gene is TRBV2, the J gene TRBJ1-4, with TRBD1 identical over 7 bases. The CDR3 has 16 amino acids. Germline V gene lookup returns CDR1 SNHLY and CDR2 FYNNEI. V was clipped by 3 bases and J by 1 base; unmatched bases: 5. The CDR3 spells CASSDDRAVTNEKLFF. DNA for the CDR3: TGTGCCAGCAGTGATGACAGGGCGGTAACTAATGAAAAACTGTTTTTT.

This chain links TRBV3-1 (or the pseudogene TRBV3-2) with TRBJ1-3, with 8 bases fitting TRBD1. With V trimmed by 4 bases and J by 0 bases, 5 bases remained unmatched. The CDR3 length is 16 residues. Germline V gene data show CDR1 as LGHDT and CDR2 as YNNKEL (reference sequence). CDR3 in amino acids: CASSLPQGDSGNTIYF. The DNA of the CDR3 is TGTGCCAGCAGCCTACCACAGGGGGACTCTGGAAACACCATATATTTT.

This chain connects TRBV5-4 to TRBJ2-1; 10 bases line up with TRBD1. Germline CDR1 and CDR2: SGHNT and YYREEE (reference sequence). V shed 0 bases, J shed 7 bases, and the junction held 4 bases outside the gene matches. The CDR3 sequence is 15 residues long. CDR3 sequence (DNA): TGTGCCAGCAGCTTGGAGGACAGGGGGAGGAATGAGCAGTTCTTC. Its protein product is CASSLEDRGRNEQFF.

V and J are TRBV5-4 and TRBJ2-2, with TRBD1 identical over 9 bases. The trim removed 0 bases at V and 4 bases at J, leaving 4 bases unmatched. Germline loops: CDR1 SGHNT, CDR2 YYREEE (reference sequence). This CDR3 has 16 residues. CDR3 residues: CASSLARDRVTGELFF. As DNA, the CDR3 is TGTGCCAGCAGCTTGGCCCGGGACAGGGTCACCGGGGAGCTGTTTTTT.

A single count supports this clone. V and J are TRBV27 and TRBJ1-5; 9 nucleotides match TRBD1. The ends lost 6 bases at V and 3 bases at J; junction bases unmatched: 9. This CDR3 spans 16 amino acids. From germline, CDR1 is MNHEY and CDR2 SMNVEV (reference sequence). This CDR3 reads CASRHAGDRVNQPQHF. The DNA of the CDR3 is TGTGCCAGCAGGCACGCGGGGGACAGGGTCAATCAGCCCCAGCATTTT.

The rearrangement links TRBV5-1 to TRBJ2-2; 12 bases map to TRBD1. The CDR3 runs 17 residues. The germline V gene has CDR1 SGHRS and CDR2 YFSETQ. The V gene end was trimmed by 4 bases and the J gene end by 5 bases; junction bases not matched to a gene: 9. In DNA, the CDR3 is TGCGCCAGCAGCCCAATTCCGGGACAGGGGGCTACCGGGGAGCTGTTTTTT. This gives the protein CASSPIPGQGATGELFF.

V is TRBV6-1 and J is TRBJ2-1, with 10 bases matching TRBD2. With V trimmed by 2 bases and J by 5 bases, 9 bases remained unmatched. Looked up from germline, CDR1 is MNHNS and CDR2 is SASEGT. This CDR3 contains 17 residues. The CDR3 here is CASSEWLAGGNDNEQFF. For the CDR3, the DNA is TGTGCCAGCAGTGAATGGTTAGCGGGGGGCAACGACAATGAGCAGTTCTTC.

This chain uses TRBV4-1 with TRBJ1-1, with no clear D. CDR1 and CDR2 from the germline V gene are MGHRA and YSYEKL. V was pared by 4 bases and J by 1 base, with 13 bases between. The CDR3 sequence is 15 residues long. DNA for the CDR3: TGCGCCAGCAGCCTTCACATAGATTCGAACACTGAAGCTTTCTTT. This sequence encodes CASSLHIDSNTEAFF.

This clone was picked up one time. The chain combines TRBV28 with TRBJ1-1; D uncertain. V lost 6 bases, J lost 5 bases, and 13 bases lay in between. The CDR3 length is 13 residues. Germline V gene data show CDR1 as MDHEN and CDR2 as SYDVKM. The CDR3 DNA follows: TGTGCCAGCAGACTAGACGGTGAGACTGAAGCTTTCTTT. This sequence encodes CASRLDGETEAFF.

The chain uses TRBV5-1 and TRBJ1-1; D is uncertain. V was pared by 1 base and J by 0 bases, with 7 bases between. The V gene's germline CDR1 is SGHRS and CDR2 YFSETQ. The CDR3 sequence is 14 residues long. CDR3 loop: CASSLFALNTEAFF. CDR3 bases: TGCGCCAGCAGCTTGTTTGCCTTGAACACTGAAGCTTTCTTT.

The rearrangement joins TRBV3-1 (or the pseudogene TRBV3-2) to TRBJ1-3; weak D call: TRBD1 (5 bases). This CDR3 has 16 residues. Trimming left V 4 bases short and J 0 bases short, with 13 bases between. Germline V gene lookup returns CDR1 LGHDT and CDR2 YNNKEL (reference sequence). CDR3 DNA sequence: TGTGCCAGCAGCCTCCTCCCGGGGGTCTCTGGAAACACCATATATTTT. The encoded protein is CASSLLPGVSGNTIYF.

This chain links TRBV7-2 with TRBJ2-3, with D unclear. The CDR3 contains 13 residues. Germline CDR1 reads SGHTA; CDR2 reads FQGNSA. Trimming left V 2 bases short and J 6 bases short, with 9 bases between. Written as DNA, the CDR3 is TGTGCCAGCAGCTTAAGTGGGATGGATACGCAGTATTTT. Translation gives CASSLSGMDTQYF. Complete variable domain (other parts from reference TRBV7-2 and TRBJ2-3): GAGVSQSPSNKVTEKGKDVELRCDPISGHTALYWYRQSLGQGLEFLIYFQGNSAPDKSGLPSDRFSAERTGGSVSTLTIQRTQQEDSAVYLCASSLSGMDTQYFGPGTRLTVL.